Below, 8 T cell receptor beta chains from the same sample are listed, as sequenced in a study of blood T cell repertoires in COVID-19. Sequencing used immunoSEQ multiplex PCR; TCRdb keeps in-frame clones, though not all of them. This sample has approximately 130,000 clones, with around four fifths found just once. The specimen was PBMCs or T cells enriched from blood (not recorded which). The receptors come from a man between 25 and 39 years old who had recovered from COVID-19.

The rearrangement joins TRBV6-5 to TRBJ1-1; D ambiguous. Looked up from germline, CDR1 is MNHEY and CDR2 is SVGAGI. Trimming left V 8 bases short and J 1 base short, with 5 bases between. The CDR3 has 11 amino acids. CDR3 nucleotide sequence: TGTGCCAGCCGCGGGAACACTGAAGCTTTCTTT. It translates to CASRGNTEAFF.

The rearrangement joins TRBV27 to TRBJ1-1; 7 bases are a match to TRBD1. Germline V gene sequence: CDR1 MNHEY, CDR2 SMNVEV (reference sequence). J lost 4 bases, V lost 4 bases, and 6 bases had no gene match. CDR3 size: 14 residues. The CDR3 bases are TGTGCCAGCAGTTCAAGACAGGGTGTCACTGAAGCTTTCTTT. Amino acids: CASSSRQGVTEAFF.

The rearrangement uses TRBV19 and TRBJ2-6, with 8 bases lining up with TRBD1. V dropped 5 bases and J dropped 0; count of bases not matched to a gene: 9. Germline loops: CDR1 LNHDA, CDR2 SQIVND (reference sequence). The CDR3 covers 18 residues. The CDR3 nucleotides are TGTGCCAGTAGTCCACCTGACAGGGGAGACTCTGGGGCCAACGTCCTGACTTTC. Translated: CASSPPDRGDSGANVLTF. Looking up the rest from reference TRBV19 and TRBJ2-6 gives the full variable domain: DGGITQSPKYLFRKEGQNVTLSCEQNLNHDAMYWYRQDPGQGLRLIYYSQIVNDFQKGDIAEGYSVSREKKESFPLTVTSAQKNPTAFYLCASSPPDRGDSGANVLTFGAGSRLTVL.

The chain carries TRBV12-5 and TRBJ2-5; D may be TRBD2 (6 bases). Germline V CDR1 and CDR2: LGHNT, FRNRAP. This CDR3 has 17 residues. V lost 4 bases and J lost 4, with 22 bases in between. This CDR3 reads CASGSNPRPGRSETQYF. In nucleotides, the CDR3 is TGTGCTAGTGGTTCCAATCCCCGCCCAGGGAGGTCAGAGACCCAGTACTTC.

This clone occurred once. V is TRBV6-1 and J is TRBJ1-5; D may be TRBD1 (6 bases). V was clipped by 2 bases and J by 6 bases, with 14 bases between them. Germline V lookup: CDR1 MNHNS, CDR2 SASEGT. This CDR3 is built from 15 residues. The DNA of the CDR3 is TGTGCCAGCAGTGAATTCCGGGGGGGCTTTCAGCCCCAGCATTTT. This sequence encodes CASSEFRGGFQPQHF.

The V and J genes are TRBV5-1 and TRBJ2-2; 9 nucleotides match TRBD1. With V trimmed by 2 bases and J by 3 bases, 8 bases remained unmatched. This CDR3 region has 17 residues. CDR1 and CDR2 from the germline V gene are SGHRS and YFSETQ. The CDR3 sequence is CASSFFTGGADTGELFF. For the CDR3, the DNA is TGCGCCAGCAGCTTCTTCACAGGGGGCGCGGACACCGGGGAGCTGTTTTTT.

The chain joins TRBV10-3 to TRBJ2-2, with 8 bases that match TRBD1. Germline lookup yields CDR1 ENHRY and CDR2 SYGVKD. The CDR3 consists of 17 residues. Unmatched junction bases numbered 9, after V lost 2 bases and J lost 4 bases. CDR3 DNA: TGTGCCATCAGTGAGGCGGACAGGGTTCCAAGCACCGGGGAGCTGTTTTTT. It translates to CAISEADRVPSTGELFF.

The chain uses TRBV21-1 and TRBJ2-1; TRBD1 is the table's D call, not checked against the DNA. TRBV21-1 is a recognized pseudogene. This CDR3 is 14 amino acids long. CDR3 DNA sequence: TGTGCCAGCAGCAAATCCCCCCCAATGAATGAGCAGTTCTTC. As protein: CASSKSPPMNEQFF.